The clone carrying this T cell receptor beta chain occurred many times. Germline V gene sequence: CDR1 SNHLY, CDR2 FYNNEI. V shed 6 bases and J 7 bases; nucleotides not matched to a gene: 1. CDR3 length: 12 residues. TCR beta CDR3 sequences were amplified from RNA transcripts. First-round RT-PCR with HTBI primers amplified the TCR CDR3 region. TCRdb independently ran MiXCR on the multiplex PCR reads; one entry per CDR3 protein. The sample includes 660,000 or so distinct CDR3 sequences, less than 25% seen only once; the top ten take under 35%. This record comes from a study of T cells in Graves' hyperthyroidism and ophthalmopathy.

The clonotype was recovered from a man between 25 and 39 years old with Graves' ophthalmopathy. J is TRBJ1-4 and V is TRBV2; 8 bases are shared with TRBD1. The sequenced material came from blood. The CDR3 DNA reads as TGTGCCAGCAGCAGGGGGCCTGAAAAACTGTTTTTT. As protein: CASSRGPEKLFF. Together with reference TRBV2 and TRBJ1-4, the CDR3 gives the full variable domain: EPEVTQTPSHQVTQMGQEVILRCVPISNHLYFYWYRQILGQKVEFLVSFYNNEISEKSEIFDDQFSVERPDGSNFTLKIRSTKLEDSAMYFCASSRGPEKLFFGSGTQLSVL.